This T cell receptor beta chain emerged from a study of T cells in Graves' hyperthyroidism and ophthalmopathy. At the level of the study: Peripheral blood was taken when the disease was first diagnosed, before any treatment began.

TCR beta CDR3 sequences were amplified from RNA transcripts. Carried out on the TCR CDR3, a first-round RT-PCR used the HTBI primer set. TCRdb redid the calling of the multiplex PCR reads with MiXCR, one entry per CDR3 protein. The table lists 470,000 or so distinct CDR3 sequences, less than 25% of them singletons. The V and J ends lost 4 bases and 8 bases respectively, with 17 bases between them. The CDR3 covers 15 residues. This clonotype was counted at least ten times. This clonotype was obtained from a man younger than 35 with Graves' hyperthyroidism. The V and J genes are TRBV12-3 or TRBV12-4 and TRBJ2-2; TRBD2 is a possible D gene (6 bases). Sequenced: blood. The CDR3 here is CASSSHLLTRGELFF. The CDR3 DNA reads TGTGCCAGCAGTTCCCACCTCCTGACTAGGGGGGAGCTGTTTTTT.